One sample yielded the 19 T cell receptor beta chains listed below, sequenced in a study of cytomegalovirus exposure and HLA in healthy donors. Measured with immunoSEQ multiplex PCR; TCRdb has only the in-frame clones, and not every one. This table holds 140,000 to 150,000 clones, roughly 90% found once. Material for sequencing was PBMCs. The source of these receptors is a young man in good health and CMV-seronegative.

Only one count was recorded for this clone. The chain combines TRBV2 with TRBJ2-3, with D possibly being TRBD1 (7 bases). The CDR3 has 17 residues. The germline V and J ends were trimmed by 6 bases and 6 bases, with 25 bases remaining between them. Germline CDR1 SNHLY, CDR2 FYNNEI. The CDR3 protein is CASSTNRDSWGADTQYF. The CDR3 DNA follows: TGTGCCAGCAGCACGAATCGGGACAGTTGGGGGGCGGATACGCAGTATTTT.

The chain carries TRBV7-9 and TRBJ1-2, with 12 bases aligning to TRBD1. Looked up from germline, CDR1 is SEHNR and CDR2 is FQNEAQ (reference sequence). The length of the CDR3 is 17 residues. Unmatched junction bases numbered 12, after V lost 8 bases and J lost 2 bases. This CDR3 reads CASSTGTGGSENYGYTF. CDR3 nucleotides: TGTGCCAGCTCAACCGGGACAGGGGGCTCAGAGAACTATGGCTACACCTTC.

This clone has a handful of counts. The CDR3 spells CARQGTLDPEAFF. As DNA, the CDR3 is TGTGCCAGACAGGGGACACTAGATCCTGAAGCTTTCTTT. The chain is built from TRBV14 and TRBJ1-1; TRBD1 agrees at 7 bases. There are 13 residues in the CDR3. V gave up 9 bases and J gave up 6 bases; unmatched junction bases: 10. Germline V gene data show CDR1 as SGHDN and CDR2 as FVKESK.

A single count supports this clone. The rearrangement uses TRBV29-1 and TRBJ2-1; D may be TRBD2 (6 bases). CDR3 length: 17 residues. The germline V and J ends were trimmed by 5 bases and 1 base, with 21 bases remaining between them. The germline V gene has CDR1 SQVTM and CDR2 ANQGSEA. CDR3 sequence (DNA): TGCAGCGTTTTCGGGTTTGCGGGACCGGAATCCTACAATGAGCAGTTCTTC. Encoded protein: CSVFGFAGPESYNEQFF.

The J gene is TRBJ2-5, the V gene TRBV7-9; the D gene is possibly TRBD2 (6 bases). The V gene's germline CDR1 is SEHNR and CDR2 FQNEAQ (reference sequence). V gave up 1 base and J gave up 4 bases, with 13 bases separating them. The CDR3 sequence is 15 residues long. CDR3 bases: TGTGCCAGCAGCTTAGGGGGACTGGTAGGAGAGACCCAGTACTTC. Amino acids: CASSLGGLVGETQYF. The full variable domain, its missing parts supplied by reference TRBV7-9 and TRBJ2-5, is DTGVSQNPRHKITKRGQNVTFRCDPISEHNRLYWYRQTLGQGPEFLTYFQNEAQLEKSRLLSDRFSAERPKGSFSTLEIQRTEQGDSAMYLCASSLGGLVGETQYFGPGTRLLVL.

The CDR3 DNA follows: TGTGCCAGCAGCTTAGTGAGAAACCCGAACACTGAAGCTTTCTTT. Its translation: CASSLVRNPNTEAFF. This chain links TRBV7-9 with TRBJ1-1, with no clear D. Germline lookup yields CDR1 SEHNR and CDR2 FQNEAQ (reference sequence). V was cut by 1 base and J by 1 base, with 10 bases left in between. The CDR3 contains 15 residues.

This chain links TRBV4-2 with TRBJ2-7; the D is unclear. Germline V gene sequence: CDR1 LGHNA, CDR2 YNFKEQ. Deletions cut 0 bases from V and 4 bases from J, with 7 bases between. The CDR3 extends over 13 amino acids. The CDR3 DNA is TGTGCCAGCAGCCAAGACAACCAGTACGAGCAGTACTTC. Encoded protein: CASSQDNQYEQYF.

The V call is TRBV6-1, the J call TRBJ1-2; TRBD1 might be the D (5 bases). The germline CDR1 and CDR2 sequences are MNHNS and SASEGT. The germline V and J ends were trimmed by 5 bases and 8 bases, with 12 bases remaining between them. The CDR3 is 12 amino acids. CDR3 sequence reads: CASSRTSGGYTF. The DNA for the CDR3 is TGTGCCAGCAGTAGGACCTCAGGGGGCTACACCTTC.

This rearrangement joins TRBV5-4 to TRBJ2-6; 7 nucleotides line up with TRBD1. V lost 4 bases to trimming and J lost 0 bases; unmatched junction nucleotides: 7. This CDR3 is 17 amino acids long. From germline, CDR1 is SGHNT and CDR2 YYREEE (reference sequence). CDR3 region: CASSPLRDSSGANVLTF. The CDR3 DNA reads as TGTGCCAGCAGCCCCCTCCGGGACAGCTCTGGGGCCAACGTCCTGACTTTC.

The chain has TRBV12-5 and TRBJ2-2, with 12 bases matching TRBD2. J was trimmed by 5 bases and V by 1 base; bases with no gene match: 14. Germline assignment: CDR1 LGHNT and CDR2 FRNRAP. The CDR3 is made up of 20 amino acids. CDR3 region: CASGLALRLAGVLRTGELFF. CDR3 in DNA: TGTGCTAGTGGTTTGGCACTGAGACTAGCGGGAGTTCTTAGGACCGGGGAGCTGTTTTTT. Combining the CDR3 with reference TRBV12-5 and TRBJ2-2 gives the whole variable domain DARVTQTPRHKVTEMGQEVTMRCQPILGHNTVFWYRQTMMQGLELLAYFRNRAPLDDSGMPKDRFSAEMPDATLATLKIQPSEPRDSAVYFCASGLALRLAGVLRTGELFFGEGSRLTVL.

V is TRBV10-3 and J is TRBJ1-2; D not resolved. Germline V gene data show CDR1 as ENHRY and CDR2 as SYGVKD. The V end was cut by 3 bases, the J end by 6 bases, with 11 bases between. This CDR3 has 13 residues. Here the CDR3 DNA reads TGTGCCATCAGTGATTCAGTTCTAGATGGCTACACCTTC. Translated: CAISDSVLDGYTF.

The chain joins TRBV5-5 to TRBJ1-2; no firm D call. Trimming took off 0 bases at V and 6 bases at J, with 21 bases between the two ends. The CDR3 runs 17 residues. Per the germline V gene, CDR1 is SGHKS and CDR2 is YYEKEE (reference sequence). This CDR3 reads CASSLETSVQAGDGYTF. The CDR3 coding sequence is TGTGCCAGCAGCTTGGAAACCTCCGTCCAAGCCGGAGATGGCTACACCTTC.

This rearrangement joins TRBV7-6 to TRBJ1-1; D is undetermined. Germline-derived CDR1 and CDR2 are SGHVS and FNYEAQ. The CDR3 loop spans 15 amino acids. The ends were cut back, 1 base at V and 7 bases at J, with 16 bases in the middle. The CDR3 protein is CASSLVVSSRSEAFF. CDR3 bases: TGTGCCAGCAGCTTAGTGGTTTCGTCGCGGAGTGAAGCTTTCTTT.

The V and J genes are TRBV7-6 and TRBJ2-5; D gene ambiguous. The CDR3 has 13 amino acids. Trimming took off 5 bases at V and 4 bases at J, with 11 bases between the two ends. Per germline, CDR1 SGHVS and CDR2 FNYEAQ. The CDR3 here is CASSVGPRETQYF. Here the CDR3 DNA reads TGTGCCAGCAGCGTGGGCCCCAGAGAGACCCAGTACTTC.

V is TRBV9 and J is TRBJ1-1; D not resolved. Germline lookup yields CDR1 SGDLS and CDR2 YYNGEE. CDR3 length: 14 residues. V lost 0 bases to trimming and J lost 1 base, with 7 bases between them. The CDR3 DNA follows: TGTGCCAGCAGCGTAGGGCCTTCGAACACTGAAGCTTTCTTT. It specifies CASSVGPSNTEAFF.

The chain joins TRBV11-2 to TRBJ1-1; a possible D gene is TRBD1 (5 bases). The germline gives CDR1 SGHAT, CDR2 FQNNGV. V lost 6 bases, J lost 4 bases, and 12 bases lay in between. The CDR3 sequence is 13 residues long. CDR3 DNA sequence: TGTGCCAGCAGACGAAGGGGTGGCACTGAAGCTTTCTTT. Protein product: CASRRRGGTEAFF.

The genes are TRBV5-4 and TRBJ2-7, with D possibly matching TRBD2 (6 bases). The CDR3 has 15 residues. Trimming stripped 4 bases from V and 2 bases from J, with 16 bases between. Germline loops: CDR1 SGHNT, CDR2 YYREEE (reference sequence). The DNA of the CDR3 is TGTGCCAGCAGCCGGTTGGGAGGATCTCCCTACGAGCAGTACGTC. This codes for CASSRLGGSPYEQYV.

The rearrangement uses TRBV7-9 and TRBJ2-5, with TRBD1 identical over 7 bases. This CDR3 spans 17 amino acids. With 1 base clipped from V and 2 bases from J, the junction kept 10 bases outside the gene matches. The germline V gene has CDR1 SEHNR and CDR2 FQNEAQ (reference sequence). CDR3: CASSLGTSGTVQETQYF. CDR3 sequence (DNA): TGTGCCAGCAGCTTAGGGACCTCCGGGACAGTACAAGAGACCCAGTACTTC.

V usage is TRBV6-4 and J usage is TRBJ2-2; TRBD1 might be the D (5 bases). The CDR3 spans 13 residues. The ends were cut back, 2 bases at V and 7 bases at J, with 8 bases in the middle. CDR1 is MRHNA, CDR2 SNTAGT, per germline. CDR3 DNA sequence: TGTGCCAGCAGTGACCGACAGTTCGGGGAGCTGTTTTTT. Translation: CASSDRQFGELFF.